These 18 T cell receptor beta chains originate from one sample sequenced in a study of blood T cell repertoires in COVID-19. Assay used: immunoSEQ multiplex PCR; TCRdb lists only in-frame clones, some missing. The sample yields around 140,000 clones, 87% seen once. The material sequenced was PBMCs or T cells enriched from blood (not recorded which). These receptors were collected from a man in his fifties or sixties who had recovered from COVID-19.

The chain couples TRBV3-1 (or the pseudogene TRBV3-2) to TRBJ1-2, with TRBD1 matching 8 bases. In germline, CDR1 is LGHDT, CDR2 YNNKEL (reference sequence). The J segment lost 7 bases and the V segment lost 4 bases, leaving 11 bases of the junction unmatched. This CDR3 has 15 residues. In nucleotides, the CDR3 is TGTGCCAGCAGCCTTCCGGGACAGGCCCTCGGTGGCTACACCTTC. It yields the protein CASSLPGQALGGYTF.

This chain uses TRBV20-1 with TRBJ1-5; no clear D gene. The CDR3 covers 12 residues. Trimming stripped 3 bases from V and 8 bases from J, with 11 bases between. Germline values: CDR1 DFQATT, CDR2 SNEGSKA (reference sequence). CDR3 sequence: CSASRGSEPQHF. CDR3 bases: TGCAGTGCTAGTCGTGGGAGCGAGCCCCAGCATTTT.

This rearrangement joins TRBV5-1 to TRBJ2-1, with TRBD1 matching 9 bases. The CDR3 runs to 14 residues. Trimming took 5 bases from V and 3 from J; bases not matched to a gene: 3. Germline CDR1 SGHRS, CDR2 YFSETQ. CDR3 sequence reads: CASSDRGNYNEQFF. The CDR3 DNA sequence: TGCGCCAGCAGTGACAGGGGGAACTACAATGAGCAGTTCTTC.

The chain recombines TRBV7-5 with TRBJ1-6; no check of the table's D call, TRBD1, against the DNA was made. TRBV7-5 is designated a pseudogene. The CDR3 runs 14 residues. The CDR3 region has the DNA TGTCCCGGGACAGGGGGCTCCTATAATTCACCCCTCCACTTT. It yields the protein CPGTGGSYNSPLHF.

The chain links TRBV19 to TRBJ2-5, with D possibly TRBD1 on 7 matching bases. Germline CDR1 is LNHDA and CDR2 is SQIVND (reference sequence). Deletions cut 3 bases from V and 4 bases from J, with 12 bases between. CDR3 length: 14 residues. The CDR3 nucleotides are TGTGCCAGTAGTATCGGGGGACAGAGAGAGACCCAGTACTTC. This encodes CASSIGGQRETQYF.

The chain couples TRBV3-1 (or the pseudogene TRBV3-2) to TRBJ2-7; a possible D gene is TRBD2 (6 bases). In germline, CDR1 is LGHDT, CDR2 YNNKEL (reference sequence). Trimming pared 1 base from V and 0 bases from J, leaving 13 bases between. The CDR3 runs 16 residues. The CDR3, as DNA: TGTGCCAGCAGCCAAGTCGCGGGGTCCTTCTCCTACGAGCAGTACTTC. It translates to CASSQVAGSFSYEQYF.

V and J are TRBV28 and TRBJ2-3, with D possibly being TRBD2 (6 bases). Germline CDR1 MDHEN, CDR2 SYDVKM. The CDR3 consists of 15 residues. V dropped 6 bases and J dropped 2 bases, with 15 bases sitting between them. CDR3 protein: CASSSRGSHTDTQYF. The CDR3 nucleotides are TGTGCCAGCAGCTCGCGGGGCTCCCACACAGATACGCAGTATTTT.

The chain couples TRBV5-1 to TRBJ1-1; the D gene is possibly TRBD1 (5 bases). The CDR3 spans 14 residues. Trimming removed 4 bases at V and 1 base at J, with 11 bases between. CDR1 and CDR2 from the germline V gene are SGHRS and YFSETQ. In nucleotides, the CDR3 is TGCGCCAGCAGCGCCGGGACTGCGAACACTGAAGCTTTCTTT. Amino acid sequence: CASSAGTANTEAFF.

This clone was counted between two and nine times. The gene calls are TRBV11-2 and TRBJ1-4; D gene ambiguous. This CDR3 contains 15 residues. Between the trimmed V and J ends, which lost 5 bases and 11 bases, there was a span of 21 bases. CDR1 SGHAT and CDR2 FQNNGV come from the germline V gene. The CDR3 DNA sequence: TGTGCCAGCAGCCCCCTCCCGGGAGAAACTGGGAAACTGTTTTTT. As protein: CASSPLPGETGKLFF. Using reference TRBV11-2 and TRBJ1-4 for the parts outside the CDR3, the full variable domain is EAGVAQSPRYKIIEKRQSVAFWCNPISGHATLYWYQQILGQGPKLLIQFQNNGVVDDSQLPKDRFSAERLKGVDSTLKIQPAKLEDSAVYLCASSPLPGETGKLFFGSGTQLSVL.

J is TRBJ1-2 and V is TRBV7-9; possibly TRBD1 for D (5 bases). V lost 1 base and J 7 bases, leaving 7 bases between the germline ends. The CDR3 consists of 12 residues. Germline CDR1 SEHNR, CDR2 FQNEAQ (reference sequence). The CDR3 bases are TGTGCCAGCAGCTTAGTCGGGGGTGGCTACACCTTC. Translated: CASSLVGGGYTF.

The DNA for the CDR3 is TGTGCCAGCAGTGGATACAGGGGCAGCAATCAGCCCCAGCATTTT. Protein: CASSGYRGSNQPQHF. The V gene is TRBV2, the J gene TRBJ1-5, with 7 nucleotides matching TRBD1. This CDR3 region has 15 residues. CDR1 is SNHLY, CDR2 FYNNEI, per germline. The V gene end was trimmed by 4 bases and the J gene end by 1 base; junction bases not matched to a gene: 4.

The chain carries TRBV5-4 and TRBJ2-2; 10 positions agree with TRBD1. With V trimmed by 4 bases and J by 4 bases, 13 bases remained unmatched. Germline V gene data show CDR1 as SGHNT and CDR2 as YYREEE (reference sequence). This CDR3 is 18 amino acids long. Here the CDR3 DNA reads TGTGCCAGCAGCCCTGCCCCCGGGACAGGGGCCGCCACCGGGGAGCTGTTTTTT. Its translation: CASSPAPGTGAATGELFF. Drawing the rest from reference TRBV5-4 and TRBJ2-2, the complete variable domain is ETGVTQSPTHLIKTRGQQVTLRCSSQSGHNTVSWYQQALGQGPQFIFQYYREEENGRGNFPPRFSGLQFPNYSSELNVNALELDDSALYLCASSPAPGTGAATGELFFGEGSRLTVL.

The chain employs TRBV3-1 (or the pseudogene TRBV3-2) and TRBJ2-1; a possible D gene is TRBD1 (6 bases). V was cut by 4 bases and J by 7 bases, with 17 bases left in between. The CDR3 is 15 amino acids. The germline gives CDR1 LGHDT, CDR2 YNNKEL (reference sequence). The CDR3 DNA reads as TGTGCCAGCAGCCGTAACCCGGACAGAGGGAATGAGCAGTTCTTC. This gives the protein CASSRNPDRGNEQFF.

This chain links TRBV9 with TRBJ1-2, with 8 bases identical to TRBD1. J was trimmed by 6 bases and V by 3 bases; bases with no gene match: 7. The germline CDR1 and CDR2 sequences are SGDLS and YYNGEE. The CDR3 loop spans 14 amino acids. The CDR3 DNA follows: TGTGCCAGCAGCGCCCGGACAGGGAGAGATGGCTACACCTTC. Encoded protein: CASSARTGRDGYTF.

Concerning this clone itself: The same CDR3 can be traced to other DNA sequences in this sample. In DNA, the CDR3 is TGTGCCAGCAGTTTGAGCGGGCAGCCCCAGCATTTT. Translation: CASSLSGQPQHF. The V and J genes are TRBV28 and TRBJ1-5; no clear D gene. Germline assignment: CDR1 MDHEN and CDR2 SYDVKM. There are 12 residues in the CDR3. Trimming shortened V by 3 bases and J by 7 bases, and 7 bases separated the two germline ends. Using reference TRBV28 and TRBJ1-5 for the parts outside the CDR3, the full variable domain is DVKVTQSSRYLVKRTGEKVFLECVQDMDHENMFWYRQDPGLGLRLIYFSYDVKMKEKGDIPEGYSVSREKKERFSLILESASTNQTSMYLCASSLSGQPQHFGDGTRLSIL.

This clone was counted only a few times. The gene calls are TRBV15 and TRBJ2-2, with D perhaps TRBD1 (6 bases). This CDR3 has 16 residues. The V and J ends lost 4 bases and 6 bases respectively, with 18 bases between them. Germline V gene data show CDR1 as LNHNV and CDR2 as YYDKDF (reference sequence). The CDR3 here is CATSTRTVSLSGELFF. Here the CDR3 DNA reads TGTGCCACCAGCACTAGGACAGTATCACTATCCGGGGAGCTGTTTTTT.

The chain is built from TRBV5-5 and TRBJ1-2, with no clear D. Germline V gene data show CDR1 as SGHKS and CDR2 as YYEKEE (reference sequence). V lost 0 bases to trimming and J lost 8 bases, with 11 bases between them. The CDR3 totals 13 residues. This chain's CDR3 is CASSLEGTGGYTF. For the CDR3, the DNA is TGTGCCAGCAGCTTGGAGGGAACGGGGGGCTACACCTTC.

This rearrangement joins TRBV2 to TRBJ1-6; D is uncertain. Germline values: CDR1 SNHLY, CDR2 FYNNEI. With 8 bases removed from V and 2 bases from J, the gap between germline ends came to 7 bases. The CDR3 runs 13 residues. The CDR3 DNA reads TGTGCCAGCGTGGGAGCCTATAATTCACCCCTCCACTTT. Translated, it gives CASVGAYNSPLHF.